The rows below give T cell receptor beta chains drawn from one sample of a study of blood T cell repertoires in COVID-19. The table came from immunoSEQ multiplex PCR; TCRdb's copy has only in-frame clones and leaves some out. The sample has 250,000 to 300,000 clones, over 85% seen once. The source material was PBMCs or T cells enriched from blood (not recorded which). These receptors all stem from a woman aged 60-75 years who had recovered from COVID-19. CDR3s include the opening cysteine and the closing phenylalanine or tryptophan. Fields, in order: V gene, J gene, D gene, clone size, CDR3 protein, CDR3 DNA. The D gene is left open where the match is weak. Some rows have no size entry. The others give once, few or many, or a class for an expanded clone.

TRBV6-2/TRBV6-3	TRBJ2-1	TRBD2	NA	CASSYRDYKGNEQFF	TGTGCCAGCAGTTACCGGGACTACAAGGGGAATGAGCAGTTCTTC
TRBV6-5	TRBJ2-2	TRBD2	NA	CASSYSGNTAGELFF	TGTGCCAGCTCATATAGCGGGAATACGGCCGGGGAGCTGTTTTTT
TRBV9	TRBJ2-7	NA	few	CASSPAGRAYEQYF	TGTGCCAGCAGCCCGGCCGGGAGAGCCTACGAGCAGTACTTC
TRBV5-8	TRBJ1-2	NA	NA	CASSRQGQSGYTF	TGTGCCAGCAGCCGGCAGGGGCAGAGTGGCTACACCTTC
TRBV4-1	TRBJ1-3	NA	NA	CASSQDQMRNTIYF	TGCGCCAGCAGCCAAGACCAGATGCGAAACACCATATATTTT
TRBV6-4	TRBJ2-1	NA	NA	CASSFEQGSYNEQFF	TGTGCCAGCAGTTTCGAACAGGGTAGCTACAATGAGCAGTTCTTC
TRBV2	TRBJ1-1	TRBD1	once	CASSEVLQGGFSEAFF	TGTGCCAGCAGTGAAGTCTTACAGGGGGGGTTTTCTGAAGCTTTCTTT
TRBV6-5	TRBJ2-7	NA	NA	CASSYPSERRKTQYF	TGTGCCAGCAGTTACCCCTCGGAGCGGAGGAAAACCCAGTACTTC
TRBV24-1	TRBJ2-7	NA	NA	CATSDAGGSYEQYF	TGTGCCACCAGTGATGCCGGAGGTTCCTACGAGCAGTACTTC
TRBV19	TRBJ1-5	TRBD1	NA	CASSIVGGGIQPQHF	TGTGCCAGTAGTATAGTAGGAGGGGGCATTCAGCCCCAGCATTTT
TRBV9	TRBJ2-3	TRBD1	NA	CASSVEQGRLADTQYF	TGTGCCAGCAGCGTAGAACAGGGGCGCCTAGCAGATACGCAGTATTTT
TRBV19	TRBJ1-2	TRBD1	NA	CASSTGQGPEANYGYTF	TGTGCCAGTAGTACCGGACAGGGCCCCGAAGCTAACTATGGCTACACCTTC
TRBV7-9	TRBJ1-6	NA	NA	CASSFAQDSPLHF	TGTGCCAGCAGCTTCGCCCAGGATTCACCCCTCCACTTT